The clone carrying this T cell receptor (beta chain) was counted many times. These data come from a study of blood T cells in healthy people across ages. Alongside a J-beta primer mix, a sample-barcoded 5' primer served in a second PCR lasting roughly 6 to 11 cycles. TCRdb independently ran MiXCR on the 5' RACE reads; one entry per CDR3 protein. The sample has approximately 700,000 distinct CDR3 sequences, roughly 32% seen once. The ends lost 3 bases at V and 6 bases at J; junction bases unmatched: 9. CDR1 is MNHEY and CDR2 is SVGAGI in the germline V gene. The CDR3 has 16 residues. This chain joins TRBV6-5 and TRBJ2-1, with TRBD1 matching 9 bases. The material sequenced was blood. The sequence was obtained from a woman of 80 years or more in good health. In DNA, the CDR3 is TGTGCCAGCAGTTATGTAGGGACAGGGAACCTCAATGAGCAGTTCTTC. It specifies CASSYVGTGNLNEQFF.